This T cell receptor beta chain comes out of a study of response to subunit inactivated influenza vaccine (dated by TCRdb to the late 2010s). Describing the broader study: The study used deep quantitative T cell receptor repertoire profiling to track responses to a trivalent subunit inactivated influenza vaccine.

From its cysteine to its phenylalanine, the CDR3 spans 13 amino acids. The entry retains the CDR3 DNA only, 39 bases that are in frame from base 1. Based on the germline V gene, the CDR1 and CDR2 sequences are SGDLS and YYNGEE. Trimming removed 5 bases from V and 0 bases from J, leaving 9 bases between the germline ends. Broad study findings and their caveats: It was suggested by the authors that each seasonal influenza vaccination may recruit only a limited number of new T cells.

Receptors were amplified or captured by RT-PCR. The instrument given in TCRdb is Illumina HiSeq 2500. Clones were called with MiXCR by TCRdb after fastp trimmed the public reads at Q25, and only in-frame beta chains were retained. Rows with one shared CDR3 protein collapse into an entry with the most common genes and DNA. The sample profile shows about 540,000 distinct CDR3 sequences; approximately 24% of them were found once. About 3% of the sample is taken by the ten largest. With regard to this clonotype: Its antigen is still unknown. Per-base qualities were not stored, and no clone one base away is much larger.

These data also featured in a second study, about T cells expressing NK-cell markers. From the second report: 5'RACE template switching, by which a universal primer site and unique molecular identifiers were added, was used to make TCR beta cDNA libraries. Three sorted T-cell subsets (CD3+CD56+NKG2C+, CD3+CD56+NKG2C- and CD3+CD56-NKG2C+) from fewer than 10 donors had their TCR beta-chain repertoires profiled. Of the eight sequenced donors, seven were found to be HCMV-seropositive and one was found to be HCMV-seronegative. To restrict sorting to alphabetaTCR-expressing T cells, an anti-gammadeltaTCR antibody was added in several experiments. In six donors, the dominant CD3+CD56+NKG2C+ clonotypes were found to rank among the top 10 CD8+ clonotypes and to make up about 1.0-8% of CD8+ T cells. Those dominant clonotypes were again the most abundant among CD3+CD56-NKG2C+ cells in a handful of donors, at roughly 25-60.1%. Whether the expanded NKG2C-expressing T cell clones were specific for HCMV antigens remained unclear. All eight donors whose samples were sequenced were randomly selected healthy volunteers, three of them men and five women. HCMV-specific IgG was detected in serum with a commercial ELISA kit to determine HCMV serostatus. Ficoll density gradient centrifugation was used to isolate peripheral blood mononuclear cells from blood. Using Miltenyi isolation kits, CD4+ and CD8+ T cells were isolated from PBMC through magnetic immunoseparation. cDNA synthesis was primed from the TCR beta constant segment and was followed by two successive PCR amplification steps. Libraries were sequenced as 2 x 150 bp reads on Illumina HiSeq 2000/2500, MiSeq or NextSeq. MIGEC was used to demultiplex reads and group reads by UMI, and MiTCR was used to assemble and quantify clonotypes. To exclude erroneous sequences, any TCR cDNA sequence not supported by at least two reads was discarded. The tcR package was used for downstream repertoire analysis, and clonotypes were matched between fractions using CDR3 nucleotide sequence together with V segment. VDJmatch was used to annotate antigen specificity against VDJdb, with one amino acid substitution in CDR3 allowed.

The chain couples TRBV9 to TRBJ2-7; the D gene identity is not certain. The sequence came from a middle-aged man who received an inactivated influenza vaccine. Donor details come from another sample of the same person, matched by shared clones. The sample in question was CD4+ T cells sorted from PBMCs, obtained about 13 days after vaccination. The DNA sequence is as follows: TGTGCCAGCAGTCCAATGAGCTCCTACGAGCAGTACTTC. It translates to CASSPMSSYEQYF.